The 28 T cell receptor beta chains presented below share a single source sample, sequenced in a study of blood T cells in healthy people across ages. Using a J-beta primer mix together with a sample-barcoded 5' primer, a second PCR was run for about 6 to 12 cycles. One entry per CDR3 protein, called by TCRdb with MiXCR from the 5' RACE reads. The data contain about 1 million distinct CDR3 sequences, 35% to 55% of them singletons. Sequencing used blood. The receptor source for this set is a woman aged 60-75 years in good health.

This clonotype was counted ten times or more. This may be a read error: a much more frequent sequence differs by one nucleotide. The genes are TRBV7-3 and TRBJ2-3; D gene unclear. The germline gives CDR1 SGHTA, CDR2 FQGTGA. The CDR3 runs 14 residues. V dropped 5 bases and J dropped 2 bases, with 11 bases sitting between them. Written as DNA, the CDR3 is TGTGCCAGCAGCGTGACGCCCAACACAGATACGCAGTATTTT. Its protein product is CASSVTPNTDTQYF.

The rearrangement uses TRBV5-4 and TRBJ2-3; 9 bases fit TRBD1. V lost 6 bases, J lost 5 bases, and 7 bases stayed unmatched. The CDR3 runs 14 residues. Germline CDR1 and CDR2: SGHNT and YYREEE (reference sequence). CDR3 loop: CASKRTGEGDTQYF. The DNA for the CDR3 is TGTGCCAGCAAGCGGACAGGGGAAGGAGATACGCAGTATTTT.

The chain has TRBV15 and TRBJ2-1, with D uncertain. In germline, CDR1 is LNHNV, CDR2 YYDKDF (reference sequence). The CDR3 spans 17 residues. The V and J ends lost 4 bases and 4 bases respectively, with 20 bases between them. CDR3 in DNA: TGTGCCACCAGCAAGGACGGAACGATATTCCTTTACAATGAGCAGTTCTTC. Protein sequence: CATSKDGTIFLYNEQFF.

This clonotype was observed a single time. The rearrangement joins TRBV9 to TRBJ2-1, with 13 bases that match TRBD2. There are 15 residues in the CDR3. The germline CDR1 and CDR2 sequences are SGDLS and YYNGEE. Trimming removed 3 bases from V and 9 bases from J; junction bases left unmatched: 6. CDR3 DNA sequence: TGTGCCAGCAGCGCCGAAAGGACTAGCGGGGGTGAGCAGTTCTTC. This encodes CASSAERTSGGEQFF.

V is TRBV4-1 and J is TRBJ1-2; possibly TRBD1 for D (5 bases). The ends were cut back, 1 base at V and 3 bases at J, with 6 bases in the middle. This CDR3 comprises 13 residues. Per the germline V gene, CDR1 is MGHRA and CDR2 is YSYEKL. DNA for the CDR3: TGCGCCAGCAGCCAAGCCAGGGACTATGGCTACACCTTC. Its translation is CASSQARDYGYTF.

DNA for the CDR3: TGTGCCAGCAGCATCGGACTAGCGGGAGGGCCTGGCGAGCAGTACTTC. Amino acids: CASSIGLAGGPGEQYF. This chain connects TRBV7-9 to TRBJ2-7; 15 bases map to TRBD2. The CDR3 spans 16 residues. V was pared by 5 bases and J by 6 bases, with 8 bases of the junction left unmatched. Germline CDR1 is SEHNR and CDR2 is FQNEAQ (reference sequence). The full variable domain, rest sourced from reference TRBV7-9 and TRBJ2-7, is DTGVSQNPRHKITKRGQNVTFRCDPISEHNRLYWYRQTLGQGPEFLTYFQNEAQLEKSRLLSDRFSAERPKGSFSTLEIQRTEQGDSAMYLCASSIGLAGGPGEQYFGPGTRLTVT.

V gene TRBV12-3 or TRBV12-4 combines with J gene TRBJ2-5, with TRBD1 matching 7 bases. V shed 6 bases, J shed 4 bases, and the junction held 8 bases outside the gene matches. The CDR3 sequence is 14 residues long. CDR3 amino acids: CASSLQGIAETQYF. The CDR3 DNA reads TGTGCCAGCAGCTTACAGGGGATTGCAGAGACCCAGTACTTC.

The chain couples TRBV5-5 to TRBJ1-5; unclear D gene. Germline V lookup: CDR1 SGHKS, CDR2 YYEKEE (reference sequence). Trimming shortened V by 0 bases and J by 4 bases, and 5 bases separated the two germline ends. This CDR3 has 13 amino acids. For the CDR3, the DNA is TGTGCCAGCAGCTTGGAAAGGAATCAGCCCCAGCATTTT. The encoded protein is CASSLERNQPQHF. The variable domain in full, completed from reference TRBV5-5 and TRBJ1-5, reads DAGVTQSPTHLIKTRGQQVTLRCSPISGHKSVSWYQQVLGQGPQFIFQYYEKEERGRGNFPDRFSARQFPNYSSELNVNALLLGDSALYLCASSLERNQPQHFGDGTRLSIL.

V and J are TRBV20-1 and TRBJ1-2; unclear D gene. This CDR3 has 12 amino acids. The germline V gene has CDR1 DFQATT and CDR2 SNEGSKA (reference sequence). V was trimmed by 3 bases and J by 4 bases, leaving 9 bases between them. The CDR3 protein is CSARAASYGYTF. CDR3 nucleotide sequence: TGCAGTGCTAGGGCCGCCAGCTATGGCTACACCTTC.

This clonotype was found a few times. The chain links TRBV5-1 to TRBJ2-5, with 10 nucleotides matching TRBD2. The germline V gene encodes CDR1 SGHRS and CDR2 YFSETQ. This CDR3 spans 16 amino acids. Trimming removed 4 bases from V and 11 bases from J; junction bases left unmatched: 17. This CDR3 is CASSPVASGSNNEQYF. The CDR3 bases are TGCGCCAGCAGCCCGGTGGCTAGCGGGAGTAACAATGAGCAGTACTTC.

V and J are TRBV28 and TRBJ2-7; no reliable D call. CDR1 and CDR2 (germline): MDHEN, SYDVKM. This CDR3 region has 11 residues. V dropped 10 bases and J dropped 3 bases, with 10 bases sitting between them. The CDR3 loop is CANSLYYEQYF. DNA for the CDR3: TGTGCCAACAGCCTCTACTACGAGCAGTACTTC.

The V gene is TRBV28, the J gene TRBJ2-7, with 9 bases fitting TRBD2. Germline CDR1 MDHEN, CDR2 SYDVKM. The CDR3 extends over 15 amino acids. V trimming: 6 bases; J trimming: 2 bases; junction bases outside the gene matches: 8. DNA of the CDR3: TGTGCCAGCAGCATAGCGGGAGTGGGCACCTACGAGCAGTACTTC. Amino acid sequence: CASSIAGVGTYEQYF.

Of note for this clonotype: One end of the junction is discordant with germline, which a read error may explain. The chain is built from TRBV6-5 and TRBJ2-7; maybe TRBD1 (6 bases). The CDR3 is 12 residues long. Germline CDR1 is MNHEY and CDR2 is SVGAGI. DNA of the CDR3: TGTGCCGTCCGGGACAACTCCTACGGGCAGTACTTC. Protein: CAVRDNSYGQYF.

This clonotype was seen more than once but under ten times. This rearrangement joins TRBV28 to TRBJ2-7; 10 bases agree with TRBD2. V shed 5 bases, J shed 3 bases, and the junction held 4 bases outside the gene matches. Germline V gives CDR1 MDHEN, CDR2 SYDVKM. The length of the CDR3 is 14 residues. The CDR3 sequence: CASSTPSGSYEQYF. The CDR3 coding sequence is TGTGCCAGCAGTACCCCTAGCGGGAGCTACGAGCAGTACTTC. Supplemented by reference TRBV28 and TRBJ2-7, the full variable domain reads DVKVTQSSRYLVKRTGEKVFLECVQDMDHENMFWYRQDPGLGLRLIYFSYDVKMKEKGDIPEGYSVSREKKERFSLILESASTNQTSMYLCASSTPSGSYEQYFGPGTRLTVT.

The rearrangement joins TRBV10-3 to TRBJ2-5; a weak D match, TRBD2 (5 bases). This CDR3 comprises 13 residues. Trimming left V 2 bases short and J 2 bases short, with 6 bases between. Germline loops: CDR1 ENHRY, CDR2 SYGVKD. CDR3 loop: CAISEGGQETQYF. The CDR3 DNA is TGTGCCATCAGTGAGGGCGGGCAAGAGACCCAGTACTTC.

The rearrangement joins TRBV25-1 to TRBJ2-1; the D is unclear. The germline gives CDR1 MGHDK, CDR2 SYGVNS. This CDR3 spans 14 amino acids. V was pared by 1 base and J by 8 bases, with 12 bases between. CDR3 loop: CASSELNSYDEQFF. CDR3 coding DNA: TGTGCCAGCAGTGAATTAAACAGTTACGATGAGCAGTTCTTC.

The gene calls are TRBV7-6 and TRBJ2-1; TRBD2 might be the D (5 bases). The J call may be mistaken, given a closer DNA end match to TRBJ2-7. CDR1 SGHVS and CDR2 FNYEAQ come from the germline V gene. This CDR3 is 19 amino acids long. In DNA, the CDR3 is TGTGCCAGCAGCTTAGGTCGGGGTGTGCGGTTGGGCTCCTACAATGAGCAGTACTTC. Its translation is CASSLGRGVRLGSYNEQYF.

This clonotype has more than one count but fewer than ten. V usage is TRBV20-1 and J usage is TRBJ2-7; D may be TRBD1 (5 bases). CDR1 is DFQATT, CDR2 SNEGSKA, per germline (reference sequence). CDR3 size: 14 residues. Trimming cost V 6 bases and J 2 bases, with 17 bases left between them. The DNA of the CDR3 is TGCAGTGCGATTACCGGCCACAGGCCCTACGAGCAGTACTTC. Protein product: CSAITGHRPYEQYF.

This chain links TRBV7-9 with TRBJ1-4; D is undetermined. Trimming took off 5 bases at V and 6 bases at J, with 10 bases between the two ends. This CDR3 comprises 13 residues. CDR1 and CDR2 from the germline V gene are SEHNR and FQNEAQ (reference sequence). The CDR3 region is CASSHGGDEKLFF. DNA of the CDR3: TGTGCCAGCAGCCATGGAGGTGATGAAAAACTGTTTTTT.

This clonotype was counted between two and nine times. The chain is built from TRBV28 and TRBJ2-3; D possibly matches TRBD1 or TRBD2 (5 bases each). Per the germline V gene, CDR1 is MDHEN and CDR2 is SYDVKM. V shed 2 bases and J shed 2 bases, with 14 bases lying between them. The CDR3 spans 16 residues. The CDR3 nucleotides read TGTGCCAGCAGTTTAGGACCGGGACCCACCACAGATACGCAGTATTTT. Its translation is CASSLGPGPTTDTQYF.

This clonotype was detected only a few times. The V call is TRBV10-2, the J call TRBJ1-5; weak D call: TRBD1 (5 bases). CDR3 length: 15 residues. Per the germline V gene, CDR1 is WSHSY and CDR2 is SAAADI. The V end was cut by 2 bases, the J end by 4 bases, with 12 bases between. In DNA, the CDR3 is TGCGCCAGCAGTGAGGGCCAGGGCGATAATCAGCCCCAGCATTTT. Its protein is CASSEGQGDNQPQHF.

The gene calls are TRBV27 and TRBJ1-4, with no clear D. The CDR3 consists of 14 residues. Germline V gives CDR1 MNHEY, CDR2 SMNVEV (reference sequence). The V end lost 2 bases, the J end lost 7 bases, and 11 bases lay between the germline ends. DNA of the CDR3: TGTGCCAGCAGTTTAATGCCGAACCCTGAAAAACTGTTTTTT. This translates into CASSLMPNPEKLFF.

In regard to this clonotype: This could be a read error, since a much larger clone is one nucleotide away. The chain is built from TRBV20-1 and TRBJ2-1, with D tentatively TRBD2 (6 bases). The J call may be faulty, since TRBJ2-7 better matches the DNA end. Germline assignment: CDR1 DFQATT and CDR2 SNEGSKA (reference sequence). The CDR3 is made up of 15 amino acids. Written as DNA, the CDR3 is TGCAGTGCTAGAGATCAGGCGGGGTCCTACAATGAGCAGTACTTC. Its protein is CSARDQAGSYNEQYF.

V is TRBV11-2 and J is TRBJ2-4, with TRBD2 matching 14 bases. Germline CDR1 SGHAT, CDR2 FQNNGV. The CDR3 length is 19 residues. V lost 1 base and J lost 3; bases outside the gene matches: 8. Written as DNA, the CDR3 is TGTGCCAGCAGCTTAGTTATGGGACTAGCGGGAGTTGGCAAAAACATTCAGTACTTC. Its protein is CASSLVMGLAGVGKNIQYF.

On this clonotype itself: Since a much larger clone is just one base distant, this may be a read error. The chain recombines TRBV9 with TRBJ2-7, with 7 bases that match TRBD2. After removal of 5 bases from V and 0 bases from J, the junction contained 2 bases not matched to a gene. Germline V lookup: CDR1 SGDLS, CDR2 YYNGEE. This CDR3 comprises 13 residues. This CDR3 is CASSGGDSYEQYF. The CDR3 DNA is TGTGCCAGCAGTGGGGGGGACTCCTACGAGCAGTACTTC.

The J gene is TRBJ2-1, the V gene TRBV29-1, with 12 positions matching TRBD2. V shed 4 bases and J 8 bases; nucleotides not matched to a gene: 6. This CDR3 comprises 14 residues. The germline CDR1 and CDR2 sequences are SQVTM and ANQGSEA. As DNA, the CDR3 is TGCAGCGTTGGCCAGACTAGCGGGAGAGATGAGCAGTTCTTC. Its translation: CSVGQTSGRDEQFF.

This clonotype was counted a few times. This rearrangement joins TRBV28 to TRBJ2-3; 8 nucleotides align to TRBD2. CDR1 and CDR2 (germline): MDHEN, SYDVKM. This CDR3 has 13 residues. The ends lost 5 bases at V and 6 bases at J; junction bases unmatched: 4. CDR3 nucleotide sequence: TGTGCCAGCAGTCGGGAGGGCCGTGATACGCAGTATTTT. As protein: CASSREGRDTQYF.

About this clonotype itself: One junction end does not reproduce the germline sequence, and a read error may be involved. The chain carries TRBV5-1 and TRBJ1-5, with unresolved D. This CDR3 has 16 residues. Germline V gives CDR1 SGHRS, CDR2 YFSETQ. CDR3 amino acids: CASSLEPGDSNQPQHF. CDR3 bases: TGTGCCAGCAGCTTGGAACCGGGCGATAGCAATCAGCCCCAGCATTTT. The full variable domain, in which reference TRBV5-1 and TRBJ1-5 provide the parts outside the CDR3, is KAGVTQTPRYLIKTRGQQVTLSCSPISGHRSVSWYQQTPGQGLQFLFEYFSETQRNKGNFPGRFSGRQFSNSRSEMNVSTLELGDSALYLCASSLEPGDSNQPQHFGDGTRLSIL.